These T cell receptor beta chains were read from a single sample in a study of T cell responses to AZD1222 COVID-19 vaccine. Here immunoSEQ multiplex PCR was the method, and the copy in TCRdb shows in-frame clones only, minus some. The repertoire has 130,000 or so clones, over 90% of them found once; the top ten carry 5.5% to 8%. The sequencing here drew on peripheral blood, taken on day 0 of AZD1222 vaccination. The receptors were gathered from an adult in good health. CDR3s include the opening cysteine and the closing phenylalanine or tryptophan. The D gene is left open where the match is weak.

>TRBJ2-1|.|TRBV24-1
CATSGGPGAYNEQFF
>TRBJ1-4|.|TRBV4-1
CASSHQVTGINEKLFF
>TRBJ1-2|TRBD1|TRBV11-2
CASTSSLGGTGQGYYGYTF
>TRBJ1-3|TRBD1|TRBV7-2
CASSTRAGTGSSGNTIYF
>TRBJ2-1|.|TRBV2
CASSEHPRADEQFF
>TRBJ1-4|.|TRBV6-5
CASSRETNEKLFF
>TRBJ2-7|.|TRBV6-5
CASVLSVGRGQYF
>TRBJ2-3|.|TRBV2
CASSGGTASTDTQYF
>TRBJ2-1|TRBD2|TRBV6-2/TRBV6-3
CASSRGGLAGGLSYNEQFF
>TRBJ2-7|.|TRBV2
CASSEAALAYEQYF